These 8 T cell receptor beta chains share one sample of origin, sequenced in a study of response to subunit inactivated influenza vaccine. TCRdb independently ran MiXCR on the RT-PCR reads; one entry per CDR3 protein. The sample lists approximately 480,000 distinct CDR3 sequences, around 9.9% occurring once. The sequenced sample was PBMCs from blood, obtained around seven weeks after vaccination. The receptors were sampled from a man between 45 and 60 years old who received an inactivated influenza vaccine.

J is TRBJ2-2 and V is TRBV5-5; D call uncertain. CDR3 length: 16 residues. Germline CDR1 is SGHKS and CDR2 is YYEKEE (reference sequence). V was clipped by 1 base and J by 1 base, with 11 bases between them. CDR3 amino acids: CASSLSVLLNTGELFF. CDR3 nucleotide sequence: TGTGCCAGCAGCTTGTCAGTACTGCTGAACACCGGGGAGCTGTTTTTT. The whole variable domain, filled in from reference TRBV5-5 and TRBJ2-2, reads DAGVTQSPTHLIKTRGQQVTLRCSPISGHKSVSWYQQVLGQGPQFIFQYYEKEERGRGNFPDRFSARQFPNYSSELNVNALLLGDSALYLCASSLSVLLNTGELFFGEGSRLTVL.

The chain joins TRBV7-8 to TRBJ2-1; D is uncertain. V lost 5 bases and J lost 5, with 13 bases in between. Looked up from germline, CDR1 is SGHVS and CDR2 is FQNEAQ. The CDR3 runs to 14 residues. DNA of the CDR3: TGTGCCAGCAGCCCCCGCTGGCGCAACAATGAGCAGTTCTTC. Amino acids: CASSPRWRNNEQFF. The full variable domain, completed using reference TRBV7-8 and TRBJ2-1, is GAGVSQSPRYKVAKRGQDVALRCDPISGHVSLFWYQQALGQGPEFLTYFQNEAQLDKSGLPSDRFFAERPEGSVSTLKIQRTQQEDSAVYLCASSPRWRNNEQFFGPGTRLTVL.

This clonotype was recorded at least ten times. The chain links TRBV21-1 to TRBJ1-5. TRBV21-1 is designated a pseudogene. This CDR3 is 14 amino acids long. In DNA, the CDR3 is TGTGCCAGCAGCAACGACGGGCTAGGTCAGCCCCAGCATTTT. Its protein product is CASSNDGLGQPQHF.

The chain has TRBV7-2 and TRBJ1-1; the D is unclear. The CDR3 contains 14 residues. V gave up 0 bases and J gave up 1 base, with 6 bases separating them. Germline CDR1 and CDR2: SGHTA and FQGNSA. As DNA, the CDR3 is TGTGCCAGCAGCTTAGCGTTCGCGAACACTGAAGCTTTCTTT. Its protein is CASSLAFANTEAFF.

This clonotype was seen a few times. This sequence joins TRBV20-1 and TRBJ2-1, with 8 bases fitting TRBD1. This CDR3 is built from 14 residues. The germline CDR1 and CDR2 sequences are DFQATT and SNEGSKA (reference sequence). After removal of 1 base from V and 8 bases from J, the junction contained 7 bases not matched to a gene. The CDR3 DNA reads TGCAGTGCTAGAGCAGGGGGCGCGTATTATGAGCAGTTCTTC. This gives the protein CSARAGGAYYEQFF.

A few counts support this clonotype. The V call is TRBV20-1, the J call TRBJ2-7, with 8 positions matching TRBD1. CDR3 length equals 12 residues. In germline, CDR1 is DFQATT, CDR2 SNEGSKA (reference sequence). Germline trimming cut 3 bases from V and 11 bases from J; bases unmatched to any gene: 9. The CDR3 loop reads CSASIGQGIEYF. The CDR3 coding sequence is TGCAGTGCTAGCATAGGACAGGGAATTGAGTACTTC.

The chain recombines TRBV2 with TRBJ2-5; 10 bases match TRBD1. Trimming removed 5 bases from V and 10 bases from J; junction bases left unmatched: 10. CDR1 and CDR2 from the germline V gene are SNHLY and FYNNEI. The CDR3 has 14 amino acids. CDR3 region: CASSLPGQGRDQYF. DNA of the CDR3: TGTGCCAGCAGTCTTCCGGGACAGGGGAGGGACCAGTACTTC. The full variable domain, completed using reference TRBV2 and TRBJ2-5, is EPEVTQTPSHQVTQMGQEVILRCVPISNHLYFYWYRQILGQKVEFLVSFYNNEISEKSEIFDDQFSVERPDGSNFTLKIRSTKLEDSAMYFCASSLPGQGRDQYFGPGTRLLVL.

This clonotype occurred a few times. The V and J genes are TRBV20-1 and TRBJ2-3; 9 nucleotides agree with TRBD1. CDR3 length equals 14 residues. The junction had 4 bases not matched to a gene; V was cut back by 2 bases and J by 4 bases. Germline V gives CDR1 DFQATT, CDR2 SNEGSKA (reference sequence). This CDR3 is CSARIGTGPDTQYF. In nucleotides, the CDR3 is TGCAGTGCTAGAATCGGGACAGGGCCAGATACGCAGTATTTT.